Listed below are T cell receptor beta chains from one sample, sequenced in a study of T cell responses to AZD1222 COVID-19 vaccine. The assay was immunoSEQ multiplex PCR, and TCRdb's table has in-frame clones only and misses some. The table lists about 150,000 clones, over 80% of them singletons, with 6.5% to 8% in the top ten. The sample was peripheral blood, taken 28 days after the second AZD1222 dose. Source of these receptors: an adult who received the AZD1222 COVID-19 vaccine. The CDR3 runs from the conserved cysteine through the conserved F or W.

v_call	j_call	cdr3_aa
TRBV5-3	TRBJ2-7	CARSSPSPVELAGVSYEQYF
TRBV4-2	TRBJ2-1	CASSQDPANSYNEQFF
TRBV9	TRBJ2-3	CASSPLRNTQYF
TRBV6-1	TRBJ1-2	CASSEAAGTGYTF
TRBV5-1	TRBJ2-7	CASSLDRGSYEQYF
TRBV7-2	TRBJ1-1	CASSLSYNRMAEAFF
TRBV6-5	TRBJ2-1	CASYGDSNEQFF
TRBV5-5	TRBJ1-6	CASSFQTGGGSPLHF
TRBV5-5	TRBJ1-2	CASSLQGAMVDGYTF
TRBV27	TRBJ2-2	CASSPHRTSGGTGELFF
TRBV18	TRBJ2-3	CASSRTELPDTQYF
TRBV11-2	TRBJ1-1	CASRRIRNLNTEAFF
TRBV6-6	TRBJ1-3	CASKQTGGAWGNTIYF
TRBV5-6	TRBJ2-7	CASTFDRDPYEQYF
TRBV7-9	TRBJ1-4	CASSLANSGEKLFF
TRBV6-1	TRBJ2-1	CASSEALAGTYNEQFF
TRBV7-9	TRBJ1-4	CASSGGQDNEKLFF
TRBV6-6	TRBJ1-2	CASSRDFPADGYTF
TRBV11-3	TRBJ2-7	CASSLFQDTSYEQYF
TRBV28	TRBJ1-1	CASSLPVGEAFF
TRBV5-1	TRBJ1-1	CASSLEWAENTEAFF
TRBV5-1	TRBJ2-3	CASSLQVAGGDTQYF
TRBV27	TRBJ1-5	CASSYSTGQNQPQHF
TRBV6-5	TRBJ2-2	CASSHGLNTGELFF
TRBV5-4	TRBJ1-6	CASSLVGSSYNSPLHF
TRBV28	TRBJ2-2	CASSPQGTGELFF
TRBV6-5	TRBJ1-1	CASSSSRHGTTEAFF
TRBV2	TRBJ2-2	CASTSGGAFTNTGELFF
TRBV27	TRBJ1-2	CASSVDRGQWGYTF
TRBV4-2	TRBJ1-6	CASSQDRMDRKNSPLHF
TRBV19	TRBJ2-1	CASSIRTGWSGEQFF
TRBV15	TRBJ2-1	CATSRSRDWGRQFF
TRBV6-1	TRBJ1-5	CASSEVYEGNQPQHF
TRBV7-2	TRBJ1-2	CASSFAGVPYGYTF
TRBV6-6	TRBJ1-2	CASSYSSHFGGYTF
TRBV15	TRBJ1-6	CATSRDRVTLHF
TRBV11-3	TRBJ2-2	CASSRGQGLSTGELFF
TRBV21-1	TRBJ1-5	CASSLGLWGSNQPQHF
TRBV13	TRBJ1-2	CASSRRDRAWDNGYTF
TRBV3-1/TRBV3-2	TRBJ1-3	CASFGPRDRDHGNTIYF
TRBV6-5	TRBJ1-1	CASSLGGDEAFF
TRBV18	TRBJ2-7	CASSPGAGYEQYF
TRBV30	TRBJ2-7	CAWSGRDKLYYEQYF
TRBV2	TRBJ1-3	CASSEILSGNTIYF
TRBV28	TRBJ2-2	CASSLSGGHTGELFF
TRBV13	TRBJ2-3	CASSSRTSANTQYF
TRBV18	TRBJ1-3	CATSGARFSGNTIYF
TRBV7-9	TRBJ1-1	CASSFGNTEAFF
TRBV30	TRBJ1-3	CAWSRGDYGNTIYF
TRBV12-3/TRBV12-4	TRBJ1-1	CASGGTEAFF
TRBV28	TRBJ1-2	CASSTRQGHYGYTF
TRBV28	TRBJ1-2	CASSSGGLAGGYTF
TRBV12-3/TRBV12-4	TRBJ2-7	CASSTRGNEQYF
TRBV5-5	TRBJ2-3	CASSWGTDTQYF
TRBV11-2	TRBJ1-1	CASSSFSGGVANTEAFF
TRBV28	TRBJ1-4	CASSFFRGPGEKLFF
TRBV6-5	TRBJ1-1	CASSLIGAPTTEAFF
TRBV9	TRBJ2-7	CASSVGTSGGAAYEQYF
TRBV2	TRBJ1-1	CASSGQTGSSEAFF
TRBV5-5	TRBJ1-5	CASSLGGGNQPQHF